The present T cell receptor beta chain was sequenced within a study of CD8 T cells in Susac syndrome. Findings and caveats of the study: The study admitted that it had a relatively small number of individuals in its TCR sequencing and HLA analysis.

An input of 0.5 to 1 ug of RNA was subjected to reverse transcription using random hexamers. Coverage of TCR beta CDR3 amplification by immunoSEQ multiplex PCR extended to 54 Vbeta and 13 Jbeta. TCRdb called the immunoSEQ multiplex PCR reads again in MiXCR, with one record for every CDR3 protein. In the table there are about 150,000 distinct CDR3 sequences, 95% of which are singletons. Germline V gene data show CDR1 as PRHDT and CDR2 as FYEKMQ (reference sequence). This CDR3 has 16 amino acids. Trimming took off 0 bases at V and 0 bases at J, with 8 bases between the two ends. In blood CD8+ and CD4+ T cells, TCR beta underwent sequencing. TEMRA cells were FACS-enriched and CD8+ and CD4+ T cells negatively isolated. Remarks on this clonotype: Its cognate antigen is unknown.

The V and J genes are TRBV13 and TRBJ2-2; TRBD2 is a possible D gene (5 bases). Sequencing was done on a sample of CD4+ T cells from PBMCs. This sequence originates from a human donor with Susac syndrome. For the CDR3, the DNA is TGTGCCAGCAGCTTAGGCGGACTGCCGAACACCGGGGAGCTGTTTTTT. Protein: CASSLGGLPNTGELFF.